These 32 T cell receptor beta chains originate from one sample sequenced in a study of T-cell reconstitution after alpha-beta-depleted transplantation in children. During its preparation, the TCRbeta library received unique molecular identifiers. TCRdb re-derived calls from the PCR reads in MiXCR, one entry per CDR3 protein. The sample lists a few hundred thousand distinct CDR3 sequences; 13% were seen once. Sequencing was performed on PBMCs, taken from the stem cell graft. All receptors derive from a human donor who donated a stem cell graft to a child with Fanconi anemia.

This clonotype appeared a few times. The rearrangement links TRBV4-2 to TRBJ2-1; TRBD2 agrees at 8 bases. The CDR3 contains 17 residues. V shed 7 bases, J shed 0 bases, and the junction held 11 bases outside the gene matches. Germline V gene sequence: CDR1 LGHNA, CDR2 YNFKEQ. The CDR3 bases are TGTGCCAGCACCCCGGCGGCGGGGGGCCCCTCCTACAATGAGCAGTTCTTC. Translating it yields CASTPAAGGPSYNEQFF.

The CDR3 DNA sequence: TGTGCCAGCAGTTACAGGGGACCAACTAACTATGGCTACACCTTC. The encoded protein is CASSYRGPTNYGYTF. The genes are TRBV6-5 and TRBJ1-2, with D perhaps matching TRBD1 (5 bases). CDR1 MNHEY and CDR2 SVGAGI come from the germline V gene. There are 15 residues in the CDR3. V lost 2 bases and J 0 bases, leaving 10 bases between the germline ends.

This clonotype was seen repeatedly, ten times or more. This chain joins TRBV5-6 and TRBJ1-2, with D possibly being TRBD1 (5 bases). V gave up 2 bases and J gave up 1 base, with 15 bases separating them. Per germline, CDR1 SGHDT and CDR2 YYEEEE. The CDR3 length is 16 residues. CDR3: CASSLLVDRNNYGYTF. The CDR3 DNA follows: TGTGCCAGCAGCTTATTAGTCGACAGAAATAACTATGGCTACACCTTC.

The V and J genes are TRBV2 and TRBJ2-5, with D possibly matching TRBD2 (6 bases). Germline V gene sequence: CDR1 SNHLY, CDR2 FYNNEI. The CDR3 is 15 residues long. V lost 4 bases and J 7 bases, leaving 19 bases between the germline ends. CDR3 region: CASSGSGTAGGTQYF. The CDR3 DNA is TGTGCCAGCAGTGGATCTGGCACTGCCGGGGGGACCCAGTACTTC.

This clonotype was observed many times. This chain links TRBV6-5 with TRBJ1-2; tentative D call: TRBD1 (6 bases). CDR1 is MNHEY, CDR2 SVGAGI, per germline. V lost 7 bases and J 4 bases, leaving 19 bases between the germline ends. This CDR3 has 15 amino acids. The CDR3 region has the DNA TGTGCCAGCACCTTAATACAGGGAAGTATCTATGGCTACACCTTC. Its translation is CASTLIQGSIYGYTF.

This clonotype has a handful of counts. Its ends do not fully match the called genes, so a read error is possible. The CDR3 DNA follows: TGCTGTGCTAGTTCCCCGAGACAGGCCTCTGGAAACACCATATATTTT. Its protein is CCASSPRQASGNTIYF. The chain uses TRBV20-1 and TRBJ1-3; D is perhaps TRBD1 (6 bases). The germline V gene encodes CDR1 DFQATT and CDR2 SNEGSKA (reference sequence). This CDR3 has 16 amino acids.

The CDR3 nucleotides read TGTGCCAGCAGTGAAACTATCTCAGGGCAGCTAGATGGCTACACCTTC. It translates to CASSETISGQLDGYTF. The chain links TRBV25-1 to TRBJ1-2; tentatively, D is TRBD1 (5 bases). Germline V gene sequence: CDR1 MGHDK, CDR2 SYGVNS. The CDR3 runs 16 residues. The germline V and J ends were trimmed by 2 bases and 6 bases, with 19 bases remaining between them.

V usage is TRBV20-1 and J usage is TRBJ2-5; D may be TRBD2 (6 bases). V lost 3 bases and J 4 bases, leaving 15 bases between the germline ends. The CDR3 consists of 14 residues. Germline values: CDR1 DFQATT, CDR2 SNEGSKA (reference sequence). The CDR3 is CSASRRGRGETQYF. The CDR3 DNA follows: TGCAGTGCTAGTAGGAGGGGACGCGGAGAGACCCAGTACTTC.

This clonotype was picked up a small number of times. The chain combines TRBV29-1 with TRBJ2-7; possible D gene TRBD1, 6 bases. The CDR3 covers 13 residues. V was clipped by 4 bases and J by 1 base, with 11 bases between them. Germline-derived CDR1 and CDR2 are SQVTM and ANQGSEA. CDR3 DNA sequence: TGCAGCGTTGTGGGGACAAGATCCTACGAGCAGTACTTC. Protein product: CSVVGTRSYEQYF.

This clonotype showed up many times. The chain carries TRBV12-3 or TRBV12-4 and TRBJ2-2, with D perhaps TRBD2 (5 bases). The germline V and J ends were trimmed by 1 base and 5 bases, with 11 bases remaining between them. The CDR3 runs to 15 residues. Here the CDR3 DNA reads TGTGCCAGCAGTTTAGGGACCCCGGGGACCGGGGAGCTGTTTTTT. Encoded protein: CASSLGTPGTGELFF.

The CDR3 loop is CASSHDRETQYF. DNA for the CDR3: TGTGCCAGCAGCCACGATAGGGAGACCCAGTACTTC. The chain links TRBV7-8 to TRBJ2-5; D gene ambiguous. The CDR3 consists of 12 residues. Germline V gives CDR1 SGHVS, CDR2 FQNEAQ. Trimming stripped 5 bases from V and 5 bases from J, with 9 bases between.

As for this clonotype: One junction end does not reproduce the germline sequence, and a read error may be involved. The J gene is TRBJ1-6, the V gene TRBV2; D gene unclear. CDR1 is SNHLY and CDR2 is FYNNEI in the germline V gene. The CDR3 contains 12 residues. In DNA form, the CDR3 reads TGTGCCAGCAGGGAAGGCATTTCACCCCTCCACTTT. The encoded protein is CASREGISPLHF.

A note on this clonotype: A much larger clone lies one base from this, so it may be a read error. As the CDR3 is not closed by the conserved phenylalanine or tryptophan, this likely results from a read error. As DNA, the CDR3 is TGTGCTAGTGGTCCCGGGACATCTTACACAGATACGCAGTATTCT. It is translated as CASGPGTSYTDTQYS. The chain joins TRBV12-5 to TRBJ2-3, with D perhaps matching TRBD1 (6 bases). The CDR3 length is 15 residues. Germline CDR1 and CDR2: LGHNT and FRNRAP. Trimming removed 5 bases from V and 2 bases from J, with 14 bases in between.

This clonotype has only a few counts. The chain combines TRBV10-2 with TRBJ2-2; TRBD1 agrees at 7 bases. The CDR3 loop spans 13 amino acids. Germline trimming cut 9 bases from V and 1 base from J; bases unmatched to any gene: 2. CDR1 is WSHSY and CDR2 is SAAADI in the germline V gene. The CDR3 loop reads CASDRVNTGELFF. The CDR3 nucleotides read TGCGCCAGTGACAGGGTGAACACCGGGGAGCTGTTTTTT.

This clonotype occurred a few times. The rearrangement uses TRBV7-9 and TRBJ1-5, with 9 positions matching TRBD1. Germline V gene sequence: CDR1 SEHNR, CDR2 FQNEAQ (reference sequence). The CDR3 length is 17 residues. V lost 2 bases to trimming and J lost 4 bases; unmatched junction nucleotides: 9. CDR3 DNA sequence: TGTGCCAGCAGCTTATCTGGGACAGGGCTGAAGAATCAGCCCCAGCATTTT. Its translation is CASSLSGTGLKNQPQHF.

Here the CDR3 DNA reads TGTGCCAGCAGCGTACCGAGGGCAGAGCCTTCCACAGATACGCAGTATTTT. Translated: CASSVPRAEPSTDTQYF. J is TRBJ2-3 and V is TRBV9, with D perhaps matching TRBD2 (5 bases). CDR3 length: 17 residues. Looked up from germline, CDR1 is SGDLS and CDR2 is YYNGEE. Between the trimmed V and J ends, which lost 1 base and 2 bases, there was a span of 17 bases.

This clonotype occurred a few times. The rearrangement joins TRBV6-5 to TRBJ1-2; D possibly corresponds to TRBD1 (5 bases). Germline assignment: CDR1 MNHEY and CDR2 SVGAGI. The V end lost 0 bases, the J end lost 8 bases, and 16 bases lay between the germline ends. CDR3 length equals 15 residues. CDR3 nucleotide sequence: TGTGCCAGCAGTTACTCCCGGGACCAACGAAGGGGCTACACCTTC. Translation: CASSYSRDQRRGYTF.

This clonotype was seen many times. This sequence joins TRBV30 and TRBJ2-1; D gene unclear. The germline V gene has CDR1 GTSNPN and CDR2 SVGIG (reference sequence). V was clipped by 5 bases and J by 7 bases, with 9 bases between them. The CDR3 runs to 11 residues. The CDR3 loop reads CAWAAQNEQFF. The CDR3, as DNA: TGTGCCTGGGCCGCCCAGAATGAGCAGTTCTTC.

This clonotype was counted many times. The chain is built from TRBV12-3 or TRBV12-4 and TRBJ1-2, with D unclear. V lost 0 bases, J lost 3 bases, and 8 bases lay in between. The CDR3 runs 14 residues. The CDR3 bases are TGTGCCAGCAGTTTAGCCCCCGCCGACTATGGCTACACCTTC. Translated, it gives CASSLAPADYGYTF.

The V and J genes are TRBV5-6 and TRBJ2-7; D is ambiguous. V was cut by 0 bases and J by 3 bases, with 10 bases left in between. Germline loops: CDR1 SGHDT, CDR2 YYEEEE. This CDR3 comprises 14 residues. The CDR3 protein is CASSLEGKDYEQYV. The CDR3 nucleotides are TGTGCCAGCAGCTTGGAAGGTAAGGACTACGAGCAGTACGTC.

This clonotype turned up a few times. CDR3 protein: CASSQGLAGGQPETQYF. The CDR3 DNA sequence: TGTGCCAGCAGCCAAGGACTAGCGGGGGGTCAACCGGAGACCCAGTACTTC. The rearrangement uses TRBV4-2 and TRBJ2-5; 13 nucleotides line up with TRBD2. The CDR3 has 17 amino acids. Germline loops: CDR1 LGHNA, CDR2 YNFKEQ. V lost 1 base and J lost 5; bases outside the gene matches: 7.

This sequence joins TRBV12-5 and TRBJ2-7; D unresolved. The length of the CDR3 is 13 residues. CDR1 is LGHNT, CDR2 FRNRAP, per germline. Trimming cost V 5 bases and J 3 bases, with 11 bases left between them. CDR3 amino acids: CASGLSPIYEQYF. In DNA form, the CDR3 reads TGTGCTAGTGGTCTTTCCCCAATCTACGAGCAGTACTTC.

The CDR3 DNA sequence: TGTGCCAGCAGTCCCCATACAAATGAGCAGTTCTTC. As protein: CASSPHTNEQFF. This sequence joins TRBV6-2 or TRBV6-3 and TRBJ2-1; the D is unclear. The CDR3 covers 12 residues. The V gene lost 5 bases and the J gene lost 7 bases, with 9 bases spanning the gap. Germline CDR1 is MNHEY and CDR2 is SVGEGT.

This sequence joins TRBV5-5 and TRBJ2-1; D perhaps matches TRBD2 (6 bases). The CDR3 covers 15 residues. Germline CDR1 SGHKS, CDR2 YYEKEE (reference sequence). Trimming removed 4 bases from V and 5 bases from J, with 16 bases in between. This CDR3 is CASSLRGTTHNEQFF. The CDR3 DNA is TGTGCCAGCAGCCTTCGCGGGACGACGCACAATGAGCAGTTCTTC.

This clonotype was seen a single time. The CDR3 protein is CASSLDPSGGETQYF. The CDR3 nucleotides read TGTGCCAGCAGCTTAGATCCTAGCGGGGGGGAGACCCAGTACTTC. The genes are TRBV11-3 and TRBJ2-5; TRBD2 aligns across 11 bases. V trimming: 0 bases; J trimming: 5 bases; junction bases outside the gene matches: 2. Germline V gene lookup returns CDR1 SGHNT and CDR2 YENEEA. The CDR3 extends over 15 amino acids.

V gene TRBV29-1 combines with J gene TRBJ2-7; 9 bases are a match to TRBD1. V trimming: 6 bases; J trimming: 7 bases; junction bases outside the gene matches: 10. The CDR3 length is 13 residues. The germline gives CDR1 SQVTM, CDR2 ANQGSEA. The DNA for the CDR3 is TGCAGCGTCGTCGGGACAGGGAGGCATGAGCAGTACTTC. Protein: CSVVGTGRHEQYF.

This clonotype has at least ten counts. CDR3 DNA sequence: TGTGCCAGCAGCTTGTGGTCAGGAAACAGTTTCTTT. This gives the protein CASSLWSGNSFF. V gene TRBV5-6 combines with J gene TRBJ1-1, with D uncertain. Trimming stripped 1 base from V and 13 bases from J, with 14 bases between. Germline V gene data show CDR1 as SGHDT and CDR2 as YYEEEE. There are 12 residues in the CDR3. Complete variable domain (other parts from reference TRBV5-6 and TRBJ1-1): DAGVTQSPTHLIKTRGQQVTLRCSPKSGHDTVSWYQQALGQGPQFIFQYYEEEERQRGNFPDRFSGHQFPNYSSELNVNALLLGDSALYLCASSLWSGNSFFGQGTRLTVV.

The chain employs TRBV25-1 and TRBJ2-7; a possible D gene is TRBD1 (6 bases). V lost 6 bases and J lost 4, with 13 bases in between. The CDR3 covers 13 residues. Germline CDR1 and CDR2: MGHDK and SYGVNS. Here the CDR3 DNA reads TGTGCCAGCAGAGCCAGGGGTTTTTACGAGCAGTACTTC. This gives the protein CASRARGFYEQYF.

V is TRBV5-1 and J is TRBJ1-5; D uncertain. This CDR3 spans 13 amino acids. Between the trimmed V and J ends, which lost 4 bases and 6 bases, there was a span of 11 bases. Germline CDR1 and CDR2: SGHRS and YFSETQ. The CDR3 DNA is TGCGCCAGCAGCCCGGAGGGTGGTCAGCCCCAGCATTTT. It yields the protein CASSPEGGQPQHF. The whole variable domain, remainder taken from reference TRBV5-1 and TRBJ1-5, is KAGVTQTPRYLIKTRGQQVTLSCSPISGHRSVSWYQQTPGQGLQFLFEYFSETQRNKGNFPGRFSGRQFSNSRSEMNVSTLELGDSALYLCASSPEGGQPQHFGDGTRLSIL.

This clonotype occurred many times. V gene TRBV25-1 combines with J gene TRBJ2-7, with TRBD1 matching over 7 bases. Germline V lookup: CDR1 MGHDK, CDR2 SYGVNS. The CDR3 length is 14 residues. The ends lost 3 bases at V and 4 bases at J; junction bases unmatched: 6. CDR3 sequence reads: CASSDAGGGYEQYF. The CDR3 bases are TGTGCCAGCAGTGATGCAGGGGGTGGGTACGAGCAGTACTTC.

This clonotype was observed a handful of times. CDR3 DNA: TGTGCCAGCAGCTCCCAGTACAGGGATACGCAGTATTTT. Its protein is CASSSQYRDTQYF. This sequence joins TRBV7-3 and TRBJ2-3; D might be TRBD1 (5 bases). V dropped 4 bases and J dropped 6 bases, with 11 bases sitting between them. From germline, CDR1 is SGHTA and CDR2 FQGTGA. The CDR3 covers 13 residues.

J is TRBJ2-1 and V is TRBV5-6; 10 bases agree with TRBD1. The CDR3 covers 15 residues. The V and J ends lost 4 bases and 6 bases, in that order; junction bases with no gene match: 7. Germline V gene sequence: CDR1 SGHDT, CDR2 YYEEEE. The CDR3 reads CASSLIGQGVNEQFF. For the CDR3, the DNA is TGTGCCAGCAGCCTGATAGGACAGGGGGTCAATGAGCAGTTCTTC.